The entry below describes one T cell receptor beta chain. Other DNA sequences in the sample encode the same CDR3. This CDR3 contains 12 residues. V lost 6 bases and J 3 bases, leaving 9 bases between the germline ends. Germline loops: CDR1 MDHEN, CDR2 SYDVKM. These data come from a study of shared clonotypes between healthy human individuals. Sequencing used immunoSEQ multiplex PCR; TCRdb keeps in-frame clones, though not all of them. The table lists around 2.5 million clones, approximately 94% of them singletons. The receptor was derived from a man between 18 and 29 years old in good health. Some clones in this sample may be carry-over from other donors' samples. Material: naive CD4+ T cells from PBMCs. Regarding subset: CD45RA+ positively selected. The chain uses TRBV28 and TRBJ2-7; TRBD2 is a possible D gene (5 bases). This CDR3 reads CASSRTVYEQYF. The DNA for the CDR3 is TGTGCCAGCAGCAGGACTGTCTACGAGCAGTACTTC.